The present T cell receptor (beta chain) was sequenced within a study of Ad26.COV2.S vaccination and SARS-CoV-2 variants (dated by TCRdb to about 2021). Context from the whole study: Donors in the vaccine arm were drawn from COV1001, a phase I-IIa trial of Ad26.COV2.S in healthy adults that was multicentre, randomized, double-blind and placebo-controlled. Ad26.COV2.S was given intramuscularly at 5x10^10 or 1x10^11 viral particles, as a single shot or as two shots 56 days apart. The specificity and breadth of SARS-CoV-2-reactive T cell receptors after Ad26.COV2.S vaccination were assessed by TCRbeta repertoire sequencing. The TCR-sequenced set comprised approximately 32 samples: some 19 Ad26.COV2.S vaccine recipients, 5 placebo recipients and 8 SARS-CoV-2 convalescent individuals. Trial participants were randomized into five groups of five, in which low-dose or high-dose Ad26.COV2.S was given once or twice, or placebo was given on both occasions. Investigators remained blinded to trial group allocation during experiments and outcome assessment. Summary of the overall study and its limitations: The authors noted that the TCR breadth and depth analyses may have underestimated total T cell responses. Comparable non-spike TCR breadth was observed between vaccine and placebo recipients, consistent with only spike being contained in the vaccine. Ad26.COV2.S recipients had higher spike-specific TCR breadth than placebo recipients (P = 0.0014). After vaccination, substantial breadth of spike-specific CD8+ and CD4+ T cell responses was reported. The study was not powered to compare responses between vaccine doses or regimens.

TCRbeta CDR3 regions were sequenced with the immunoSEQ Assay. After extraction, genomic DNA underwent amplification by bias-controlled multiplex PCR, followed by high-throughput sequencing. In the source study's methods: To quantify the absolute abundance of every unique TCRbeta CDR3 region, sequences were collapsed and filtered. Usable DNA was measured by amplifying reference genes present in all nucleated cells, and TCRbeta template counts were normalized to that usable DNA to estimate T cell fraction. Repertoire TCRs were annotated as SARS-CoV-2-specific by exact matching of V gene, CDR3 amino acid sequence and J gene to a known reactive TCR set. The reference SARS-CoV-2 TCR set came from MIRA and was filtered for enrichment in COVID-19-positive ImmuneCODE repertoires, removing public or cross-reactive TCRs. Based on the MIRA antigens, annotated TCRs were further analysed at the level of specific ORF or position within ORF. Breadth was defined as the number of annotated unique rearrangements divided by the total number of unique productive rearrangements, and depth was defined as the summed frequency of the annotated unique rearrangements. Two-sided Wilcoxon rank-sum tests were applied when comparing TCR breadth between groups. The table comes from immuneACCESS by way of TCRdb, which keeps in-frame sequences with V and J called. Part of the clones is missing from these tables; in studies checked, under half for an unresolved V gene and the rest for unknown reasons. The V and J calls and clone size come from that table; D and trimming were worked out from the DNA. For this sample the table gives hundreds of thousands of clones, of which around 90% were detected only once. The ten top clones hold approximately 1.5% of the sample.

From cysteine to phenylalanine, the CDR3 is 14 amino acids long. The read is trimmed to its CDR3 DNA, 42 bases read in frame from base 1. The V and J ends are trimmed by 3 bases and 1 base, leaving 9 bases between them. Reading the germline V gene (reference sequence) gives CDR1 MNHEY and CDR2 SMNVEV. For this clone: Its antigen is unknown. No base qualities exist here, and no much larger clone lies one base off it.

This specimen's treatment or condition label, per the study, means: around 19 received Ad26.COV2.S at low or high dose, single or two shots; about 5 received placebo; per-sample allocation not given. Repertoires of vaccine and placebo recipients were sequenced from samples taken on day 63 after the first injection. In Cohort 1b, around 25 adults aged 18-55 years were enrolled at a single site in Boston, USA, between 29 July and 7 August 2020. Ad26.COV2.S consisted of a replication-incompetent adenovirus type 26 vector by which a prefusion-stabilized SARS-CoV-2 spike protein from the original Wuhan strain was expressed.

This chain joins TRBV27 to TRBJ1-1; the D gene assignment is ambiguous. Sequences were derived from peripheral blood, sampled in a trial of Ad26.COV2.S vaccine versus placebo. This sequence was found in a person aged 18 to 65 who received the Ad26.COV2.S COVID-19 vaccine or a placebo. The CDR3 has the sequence CASSFRETNTEAFF. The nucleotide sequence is TGTGCCAGCAGTTTTCGGGAGACGAACACTGAAGCTTTCTTT.